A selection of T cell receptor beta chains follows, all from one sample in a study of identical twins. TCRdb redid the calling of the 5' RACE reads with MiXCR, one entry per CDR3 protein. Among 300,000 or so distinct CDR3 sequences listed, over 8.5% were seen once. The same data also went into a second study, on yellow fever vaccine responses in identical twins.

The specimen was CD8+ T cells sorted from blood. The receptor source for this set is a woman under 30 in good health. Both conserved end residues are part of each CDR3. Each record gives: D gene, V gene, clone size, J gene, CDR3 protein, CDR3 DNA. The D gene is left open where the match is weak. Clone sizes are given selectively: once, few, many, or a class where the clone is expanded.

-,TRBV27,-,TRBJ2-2,CASSWGSNTGELFF,TGTGCCAGCAGTTGGGGGTCGAACACCGGGGAGCTGTTTTTT
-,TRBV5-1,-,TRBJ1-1,CASSFNQVKPEAFF,TGCGCCAGCAGCTTCAATCAAGTGAAGCCTGAAGCTTTCTTT
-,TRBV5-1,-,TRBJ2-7,CASSNRDTPYEQYF,TGCGCCAGCAGCAACCGGGACACCCCCTACGAGCAGTACTTC
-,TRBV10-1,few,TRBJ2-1,CASSELSASYNEQFF,TGCGCCAGCAGTGAGCTTAGCGCGTCCTACAATGAGCAGTTCTTC
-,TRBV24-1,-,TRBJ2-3,CATSGRGSTDTQYF,TGTGCCACCAGTGGCCGGGGAAGCACAGATACGCAGTATTTT
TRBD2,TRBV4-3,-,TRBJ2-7,CASSQTLAGPSYEQYF,TGCGCCAGCAGCCAAACCCTAGCGGGTCCTTCCTACGAGCAGTACTTC
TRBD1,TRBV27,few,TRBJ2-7,CASRPDRGEQYF,TGTGCCAGCAGGCCCGACAGGGGGGAGCAGTACTTC
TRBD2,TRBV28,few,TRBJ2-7,CASSSHSGRAPYEQYF,TGTGCCAGCAGTTCCCATAGCGGGAGGGCGCCCTACGAGCAGTACTTC
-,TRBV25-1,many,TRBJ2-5,CASSANRRGGETQYF,TGTGCCAGCAGTGCCAATCGAAGGGGTGGAGAGACCCAGTACTTC
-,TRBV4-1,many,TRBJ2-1,CASSQVVSSYNEQFF,TGCGCCAGCAGCCAAGTCGTAAGCTCCTACAATGAGCAGTTCTTC
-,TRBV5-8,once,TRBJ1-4,CASSFWTAYDEKLFF,TGTGCCAGCAGCTTCTGGACAGCTTACGATGAAAAACTGTTTTTT
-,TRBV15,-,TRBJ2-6,CATSKGPSSGANVLTF,TGTGCCACCAGCAAGGGACCGAGCTCTGGGGCCAACGTCCTGACTTTC
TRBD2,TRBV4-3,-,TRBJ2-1,CASSPGTSVGNEQFF,TGCGCCAGCAGCCCCGGGACTAGCGTTGGGAATGAGCAGTTCTTC
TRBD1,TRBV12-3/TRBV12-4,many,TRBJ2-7,CASMQGAREQYF,TGTGCCAGCATGCAGGGGGCCCGAGAGCAGTACTTC
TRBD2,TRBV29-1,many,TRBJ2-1,CSVETAGENEQFF,TGCAGCGTTGAGACAGCGGGGGAGAATGAGCAGTTCTTC
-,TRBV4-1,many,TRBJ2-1,CASSQVANTLGGEQFF,TGCGCCAGCAGCCAAGTCGCTAACACTTTAGGTGGCGAGCAGTTCTTC
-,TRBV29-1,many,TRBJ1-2,CSVVYGGGYTF,TGCAGCGTTGTCTATGGGGGTGGCTACACCTTC
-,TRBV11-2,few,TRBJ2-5,CASSGGRGETQYF,TGTGCCAGCAGCGGGGGGCGCGGGGAGACCCAGTACTTC
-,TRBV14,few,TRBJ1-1,CASYLARGNTEAFF,TGTGCCAGCTACCTTGCGCGGGGGAACACTGAAGCTTTCTTT
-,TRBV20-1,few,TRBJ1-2,CSARYRVAGYTF,TGCAGTGCTAGGTACAGGGTGGCTGGCTACACCTTC
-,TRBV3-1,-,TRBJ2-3,CASSSKSVPGSDTQYF,TGTGCCAGCAGCTCCAAGTCCGTCCCGGGGTCAGATACGCAGTATTTT
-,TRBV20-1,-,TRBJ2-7,CSARGLESYEQYF,TGCAGTGCTAGAGGGCTAGAATCCTACGAGCAGTACTTC
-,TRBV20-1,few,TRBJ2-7,CSARGHRDTSYEQYF,TGCAGTGCTAGAGGTCACCGGGACACCTCCTACGAGCAGTACTTC
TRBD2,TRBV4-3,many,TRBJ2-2,CASSPGTSGNTGELFF,TGCGCCAGCAGCCCCGGGACTAGCGGGAACACCGGGGAGCTGTTTTTT
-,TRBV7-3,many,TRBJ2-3,CASSLIGLETDTQYF,TGTGCCAGCAGCTTAATCGGGCTAGAAACAGATACGCAGTATTTT
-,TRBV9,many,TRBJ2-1,CASSVSGGNEQFF,TGTGCCAGCAGCGTTTCAGGGGGGAATGAGCAGTTCTTC
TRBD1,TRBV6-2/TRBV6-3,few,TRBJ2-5,CASSRGQELQETQYF,TGTGCCAGCAGCCGGGGACAGGAGCTCCAAGAGACCCAGTACTTC
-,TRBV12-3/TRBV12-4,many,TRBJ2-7,CASSRAQYDKYSYEQYF,TGTGCCAGCAGCCGAGCCCAATATGACAAATACTCCTACGAGCAGTACTTC
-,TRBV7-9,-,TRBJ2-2,CASGPGRGTGELFF,TGTGCCAGCGGCCCTGGTCGAGGCACCGGGGAGCTGTTTTTT
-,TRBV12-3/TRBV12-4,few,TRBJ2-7,CASSWDISYEQYF,TGTGCCAGCAGTTGGGACATATCCTACGAGCAGTACTTC
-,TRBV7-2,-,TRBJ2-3,CASSLIRGDTQYF,TGTGCCAGCAGCTTAATACGTGGCGATACGCAGTATTTT
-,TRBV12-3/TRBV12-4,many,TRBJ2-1,CASSRTDFYNEQFF,TGTGCCAGCAGCCGTACGGACTTCTACAATGAGCAGTTCTTC
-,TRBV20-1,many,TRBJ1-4,CSASRAWGRLDEGEKLFF,TGCAGTGCTAGCAGGGCCTGGGGGCGACTGGACGAAGGTGAAAAACTGTTTTTT
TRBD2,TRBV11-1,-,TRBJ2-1,CATPGLAGGLSYNEQFF,TGTGCCACCCCGGGACTAGCGGGAGGCCTCTCCTACAATGAGCAGTTCTTC
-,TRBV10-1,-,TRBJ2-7,CASSDLGSGTYEQYF,TGCGCCAGCAGTGATTTGGGAAGCGGAACCTACGAGCAGTACTTC
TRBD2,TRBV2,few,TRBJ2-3,CASRLAGGYASTDTQYF,TGTGCCAGCAGGCTAGCGGGGGGTTACGCTAGCACAGATACGCAGTATTTT
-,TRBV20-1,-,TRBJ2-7,CSARDGAEQYF,TGCAGTGCTAGAGATGGGGCCGAGCAGTACTTC
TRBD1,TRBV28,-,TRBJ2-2,CASSSGTATNTGELFF,TGTGCCAGCAGTTCCGGGACAGCAACAAACACCGGGGAGCTGTTTTTT
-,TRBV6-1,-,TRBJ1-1,CASKDGGAIDAFF,TGTGCCAGCAAGGACGGTGGGGCTATTGACGCTTTCTTT
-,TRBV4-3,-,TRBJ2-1,CASSQDGGSYEQFF,TGCGCCAGCAGCCAAGATGGAGGGAGCTATGAGCAGTTCTTC
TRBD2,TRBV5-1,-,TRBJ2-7,CASSPSGRAYYEQYF,TGCGCCAGCAGCCCGAGCGGGAGGGCCTACTACGAGCAGTACTTC
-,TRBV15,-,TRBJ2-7,CATSRERGTDEQYF,TGTGCCACCAGCAGAGAACGGGGGACGGACGAGCAGTACTTC
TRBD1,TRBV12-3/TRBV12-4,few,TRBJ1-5,CATQNRDSNQPQHF,TGTGCCACCCAGAACCGGGACAGTAATCAGCCCCAGCATTTT
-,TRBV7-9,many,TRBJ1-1,CASSSPQGTEAFF,TGTGCCAGCAGCTCACCCCAGGGGACTGAAGCTTTCTTT
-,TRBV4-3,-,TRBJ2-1,CASSRHFPGGAGQEQFF,TGCGCCAGCAGCCGACATTTTCCAGGAGGGGCCGGTCAAGAGCAGTTCTTC
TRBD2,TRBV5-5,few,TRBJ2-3,CASSHDLASGNTDTQYF,TGTGCCAGCAGCCACGACCTCGCTAGCGGGAACACAGATACGCAGTATTTT
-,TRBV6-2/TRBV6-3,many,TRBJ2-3,CASSLFTDTQYF,TGTGCCAGCAGTTTATTTACAGATACGCAGTATTTT
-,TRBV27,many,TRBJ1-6,CASMLYNSYNSPLHF,TGTGCCAGCATGCTCTACAACTCCTATAATTCACCCCTCCACTTT
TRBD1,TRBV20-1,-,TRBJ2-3,CSATDRETDTQYF,TGCAGTGCTACGGACAGGGAGACAGATACGCAGTATTTT
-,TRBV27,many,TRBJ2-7,CASSLSMDSYEQYF,TGTGCCAGCAGTTTATCGATGGACAGTTACGAGCAGTACTTC